This T cell receptor (beta chain) was retrieved from a study of PD-L1 blockade in urothelial cancer. About the study: Patients' atezolizumab regimen, 1,200 mg intravenously every 3 weeks, began in about 2014.

Time point meaning: pretreatment peripheral blood. Clones were read by immunoSEQ multiplex PCR, and TCRdb kept only the in-frame ones, dropping some. The sample lists under 70,000 clones, approximately 75% seen once, with around 1.7% in the top ten. The CDR3 loop spans 14 amino acids. Germline loops: CDR1 SGHRS, CDR2 YFSETQ. Trimming removed 7 bases from V and 8 bases from J, with 21 bases in between. The sequencing used PBMCs, collected around atezolizumab (anti-PD-L1) treatment. The origin of this receptor is a man aged 70-80 years with urothelial cancer. The chain recombines TRBV5-1 with TRBJ1-2; weak D call: TRBD1 (6 bases). The CDR3 DNA follows: TGCGCCAGCCGAGTGGGGGACATGTCTCACGGCTACACCTTC. It yields the protein CASRVGDMSHGYTF.